A selection of T cell receptor beta chains follows, all from one sample in a study of blood T cell repertoires in COVID-19. Sequencing used immunoSEQ multiplex PCR; TCRdb keeps in-frame clones, though not all of them. The sample consists of under 300,000 clones, roughly 87% of them appearing once. The sample taken for sequencing was peripheral blood. Receptors were obtained from a woman between 40 and 50 years old who had recovered from COVID-19. Both conserved end residues are trimmed from each CDR3. Each record gives: J gene, V gene, CDR3 protein.

J: TRBJ1-1
V: TRBV2
CDR3: ASLQGARTEAF

J: TRBJ1-2
V: TRBV18
CDR3: ASSPTGAYGYT

J: TRBJ2-1
V: TRBV28
CDR3: ASFPLAGVQNEQF

J: TRBJ2-2
V: TRBV24-1
CDR3: ATSDPTTGGDTGELF

J: TRBJ2-5
V: TRBV4-3
CDR3: ASSQGLLETQY

J: TRBJ1-4
V: TRBV3-1/TRBV3-2
CDR3: ASSRGFGEKLF

J: TRBJ1-1
V: TRBV18
CDR3: ASSGTGGGDTEAF

J: TRBJ2-5
V: TRBV6-5
CDR3: ASTELNQETQY

J: TRBJ1-1
V: TRBV29-1
CDR3: SVERNTEAF

J: TRBJ1-6
V: TRBV19
CDR3: ASRRDRGNSPLH

J: TRBJ2-3
V: TRBV29-1
CDR3: SVRQDTQY

J: TRBJ1-2
V: TRBV2
CDR3: ASSARRDYGYT

J: TRBJ2-5
V: TRBV7-8
CDR3: ASSRGRSANQETQY

J: TRBJ1-6
V: TRBV28
CDR3: ASRNGDSPLH

J: TRBJ1-2
V: TRBV4-2
CDR3: ASSQTGDRAKGYGYT

J: TRBJ2-7
V: TRBV6-5
CDR3: ASSLGEDAYEQY

J: TRBJ2-2
V: TRBV7-9
CDR3: AGQGLAGANTGELF

J: TRBJ2-1
V: TRBV5-1
CDR3: ASSRAGGPQLDEQF

J: TRBJ2-3
V: TRBV3-1/TRBV3-2
CDR3: ASGLRRSPDTQY

J: TRBJ2-1
V: TRBV5-1
CDR3: ASSLQVEQF

J: TRBJ1-2
V: TRBV19
CDR3: ASQLGQGNGYT

J: TRBJ2-7
V: TRBV20-1
CDR3: SASIPQGQRAYEQY

J: TRBJ2-1
V: TRBV7-8
CDR3: ASSFRDRPNNEQF

J: TRBJ2-1
V: TRBV13
CDR3: ASSRTSGGDNEQF

J: TRBJ1-1
V: TRBV7-8
CDR3: ASSLGRVPSEEAF

J: TRBJ1-6
V: TRBV10-3
CDR3: AISGRDNSPLH

J: TRBJ1-4
V: TRBV9
CDR3: ASSPGDRNNEKLF

J: TRBJ2-3
V: TRBV7-2
CDR3: ASSITTDTQY

J: TRBJ1-3
V: TRBV27
CDR3: ASSPSGRGWNTIY

J: TRBJ2-1
V: TRBV6-5
CDR3: ASSSTGGRYNEQF

J: TRBJ2-5
V: TRBV6-5
CDR3: ASSPGTGGVETQY

J: TRBJ1-5
V: TRBV19
CDR3: ASSTTGHSNQPQH

J: TRBJ2-1
V: TRBV12-3/TRBV12-4
CDR3: ASSLQNEQF

J: TRBJ2-3
V: TRBV4-3
CDR3: ASSPRAGTGDTQY

J: TRBJ2-1
V: TRBV9
CDR3: ASSVAGSPYNEQF

J: TRBJ1-3
V: TRBV7-2
CDR3: ASSSRTDLGNTIY

J: TRBJ2-1
V: TRBV5-1
CDR3: ASSLGDREYNEQF

J: TRBJ1-2
V: TRBV30
CDR3: ALSGGGGYT

J: TRBJ2-1
V: TRBV6-5
CDR3: ASSSRDRGNEQF

J: TRBJ1-4
V: TRBV11-3
CDR3: ASSSPWTGENEKLF

J: TRBJ2-7
V: TRBV5-1
CDR3: ASSPGGGNSYEQY

J: TRBJ2-3
V: TRBV9
CDR3: ASSVFGSTDTQY

J: TRBJ2-1
V: TRBV19
CDR3: ASSSWISGRAHEQF

J: TRBJ2-4
V: TRBV10-1
CDR3: ASSESGVQNIQY

J: TRBJ1-2
V: TRBV19
CDR3: ASKGIGTENGYT

J: TRBJ1-1
V: TRBV5-4
CDR3: ASSPRDRVTEAF

J: TRBJ2-5
V: TRBV5-1
CDR3: ASSDWTEQETQY

J: TRBJ1-1
V: TRBV28
CDR3: ASRRRDREIAEAF

J: TRBJ1-2
V: TRBV5-4
CDR3: ASNSRGTGGATNYGYT

J: TRBJ2-1
V: TRBV11-2
CDR3: ATRTGGNNEQF

J: TRBJ1-3
V: TRBV19
CDR3: ASSILSSGNTIY

J: TRBJ2-6
V: TRBV5-4
CDR3: ASSLGLAVSSGANVLT

J: TRBJ1-1
V: TRBV5-1
CDR3: ASSREGQGTEAF

J: TRBJ2-1
V: TRBV6-2/TRBV6-3
CDR3: ASSPVDTGKQF